Here is one T cell receptor (beta chain) with its context. Its antigen is currently unknown. V lost 2 bases and J lost 10, with 15 bases in between. CDR3 size: 14 residues. In germline, CDR1 is MDHEN, CDR2 SYDVKM. This entry comes from a study of identical twins. Study-wide findings and caveats: Beta clonotypes that were abundant in cord blood contained fewer insertions, a pattern absent from memory repertoires. Conclusions leaned on cross-sectional statistical analysis and did not track the same donors over time. Sharing of beta out-of-frame sequences by twins showed a weaker excess.

TCRdb re-derived calls from the 5' RACE reads in MiXCR, one entry per CDR3 protein. The profile shows about 1.7 million distinct CDR3 sequences, 25% to 35% of them singletons. The sequence derives from a newborn girl in good health. The sequencing input was cord blood. This chain links TRBV28 with TRBJ2-1; a possible D gene is TRBD2 (5 bases). The CDR3 here is CASSLHWTHYEQFF. The CDR3 DNA sequence: TGTGCCAGCAGTTTACACTGGACTCACTACGAGCAGTTCTTC. Looking up the rest from reference TRBV28 and TRBJ2-1 gives the full variable domain: DVKVTQSSRYLVKRTGEKVFLECVQDMDHENMFWYRQDPGLGLRLIYFSYDVKMKEKGDIPEGYSVSREKKERFSLILESASTNQTSMYLCASSLHWTHYEQFFGPGTRLTVL.